The entry below describes one TCR beta chain. Sequencing used immunoSEQ multiplex PCR; TCRdb keeps in-frame clones, though not all of them. The sample has almost 70,000 clones; 75% to 90% are singletons. The CDR3 has 15 amino acids. Trimming removed 6 bases from V and 0 bases from J; junction bases left unmatched: 3. From germline, CDR1 is MRHNA and CDR2 SNTAGT. These data belong to a study of blood T cell repertoires in COVID-19. The chain carries TRBV6-4 and TRBJ2-2; TRBD2 aligns across 8 bases. The sequencing sample was made of peripheral blood. The TCR originated in a woman between 50 and 59 years old with active COVID-19. The CDR3 is CASRGSGTNTGELFF. The CDR3 coding sequence is TGTGCCAGCAGGGGTAGCGGGACGAACACCGGGGAGCTGTTTTTT.